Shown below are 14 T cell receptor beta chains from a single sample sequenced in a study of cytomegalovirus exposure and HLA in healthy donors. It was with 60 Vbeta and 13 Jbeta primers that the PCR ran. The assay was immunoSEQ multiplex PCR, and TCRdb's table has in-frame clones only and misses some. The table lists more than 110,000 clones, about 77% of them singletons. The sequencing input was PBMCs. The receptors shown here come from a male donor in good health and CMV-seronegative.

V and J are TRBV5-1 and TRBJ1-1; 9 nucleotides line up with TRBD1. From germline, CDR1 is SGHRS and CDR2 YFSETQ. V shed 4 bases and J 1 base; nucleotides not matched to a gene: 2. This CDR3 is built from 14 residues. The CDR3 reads CASSQDRGNTEAFF. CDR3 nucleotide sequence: TGCGCCAGCAGCCAGGACAGGGGGAACACTGAAGCTTTCTTT.

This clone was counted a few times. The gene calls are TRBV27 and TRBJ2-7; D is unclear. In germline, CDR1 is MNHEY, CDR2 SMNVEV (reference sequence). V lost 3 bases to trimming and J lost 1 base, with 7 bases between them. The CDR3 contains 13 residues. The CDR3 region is CASSFGASYEQYF. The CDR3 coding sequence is TGTGCCAGCAGTTTCGGAGCGTCCTACGAGCAGTACTTC.

The CDR3 sequence is CASSEPGSGNTIYF. CDR3 nucleotide sequence: TGTGCCAGCAGCGAACCCGGGTCGGGAAACACCATATATTTT. The rearrangement joins TRBV5-4 to TRBJ1-3, with D uncertain. This CDR3 is 14 amino acids long. V was clipped by 4 bases and J by 4 bases, with 12 bases between them. Germline CDR1 reads SGHNT; CDR2 reads YYREEE (reference sequence).

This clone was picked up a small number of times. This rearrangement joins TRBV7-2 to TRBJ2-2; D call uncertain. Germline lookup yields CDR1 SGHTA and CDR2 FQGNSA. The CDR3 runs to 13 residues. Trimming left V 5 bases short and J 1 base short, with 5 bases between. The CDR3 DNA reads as TGTGCCAGCAGCCCCTTGAACACCGGGGAGCTGTTTTTT. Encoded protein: CASSPLNTGELFF.

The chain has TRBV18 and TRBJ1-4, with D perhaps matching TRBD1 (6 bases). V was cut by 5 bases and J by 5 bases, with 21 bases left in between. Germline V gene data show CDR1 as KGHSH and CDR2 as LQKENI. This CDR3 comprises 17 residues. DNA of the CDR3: TGTGCCAGCTCATACTATGCCGGACAGATTTTCAATGAAAAACTGTTTTTT. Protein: CASSYYAGQIFNEKLFF.

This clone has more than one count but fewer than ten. CDR3 sequence (DNA): TGTGCTAGTGGTTTGGTGGGGACAGGGTTCAATCAGCCCCAGCATTTT. Its translation is CASGLVGTGFNQPQHF. This sequence joins TRBV12-5 and TRBJ1-5, with 9 bases matching TRBD1. CDR3 length equals 16 residues. CDR1 is LGHNT and CDR2 is FRNRAP in the germline V gene. V gave up 0 bases and J gave up 3 bases; unmatched junction bases: 3.

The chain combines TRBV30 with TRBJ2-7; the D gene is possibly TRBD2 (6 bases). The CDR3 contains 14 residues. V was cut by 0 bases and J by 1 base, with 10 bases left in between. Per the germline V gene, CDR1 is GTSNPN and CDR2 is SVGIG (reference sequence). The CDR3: CAWSVGAGSYEQYF. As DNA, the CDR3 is TGTGCCTGGAGTGTAGGAGCGGGTTCCTACGAGCAGTACTTC.

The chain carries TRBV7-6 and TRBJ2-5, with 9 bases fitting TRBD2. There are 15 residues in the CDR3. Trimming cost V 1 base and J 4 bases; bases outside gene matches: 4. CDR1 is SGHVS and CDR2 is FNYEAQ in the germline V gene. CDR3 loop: CASSLVSGRLETQYF. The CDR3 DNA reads TGTGCCAGCAGCTTAGTGAGCGGGAGGTTAGAGACCCAGTACTTC.

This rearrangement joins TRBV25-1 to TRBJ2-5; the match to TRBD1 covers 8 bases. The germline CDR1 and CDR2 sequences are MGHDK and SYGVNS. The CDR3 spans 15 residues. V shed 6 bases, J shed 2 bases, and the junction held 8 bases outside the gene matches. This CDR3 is CASSGTGVFQETQYF. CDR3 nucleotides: TGTGCCAGCAGCGGGACAGGCGTATTTCAAGAGACCCAGTACTTC.

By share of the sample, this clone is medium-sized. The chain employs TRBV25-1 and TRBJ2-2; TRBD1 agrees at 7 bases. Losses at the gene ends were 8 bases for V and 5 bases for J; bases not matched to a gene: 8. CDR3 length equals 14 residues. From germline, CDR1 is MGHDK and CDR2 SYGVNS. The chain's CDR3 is CASDRTGGTGELFF. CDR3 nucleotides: TGTGCCAGCGATAGGACAGGCGGGACCGGGGAGCTGTTTTTT.

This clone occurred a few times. The CDR3, as DNA: TGTGCCAGCAGTGAAGGGCCCGGGAAGGGTAACTACGAGCAGTACTTC. Residues: CASSEGPGKGNYEQYF. The chain joins TRBV6-1 to TRBJ2-7; a weak D match, TRBD2 (5 bases). There are 16 residues in the CDR3. Trimming removed 1 base at V and 3 bases at J, with 16 bases between. Germline CDR1 reads MNHNS; CDR2 reads SASEGT.

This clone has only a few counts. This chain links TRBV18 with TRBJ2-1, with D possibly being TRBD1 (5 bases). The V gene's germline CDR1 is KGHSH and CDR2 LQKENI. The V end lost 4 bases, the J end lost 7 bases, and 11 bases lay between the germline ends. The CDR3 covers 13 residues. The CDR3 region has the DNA TGTGCCAGCTCACTCAGGGTCCAAAATGAGCAGTTCTTC. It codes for CASSLRVQNEQFF.

The CDR3 DNA is TGTGCCAGCAGCCCTGGGGGGGGTACTGAAGCTTTCTTT. The encoded protein is CASSPGGGTEAFF. V and J are TRBV9 and TRBJ1-1; maybe TRBD1 (5 bases). Germline V gene sequence: CDR1 SGDLS, CDR2 YYNGEE. Trimming removed 4 bases at V and 5 bases at J, with 12 bases between. The CDR3 runs to 13 residues.

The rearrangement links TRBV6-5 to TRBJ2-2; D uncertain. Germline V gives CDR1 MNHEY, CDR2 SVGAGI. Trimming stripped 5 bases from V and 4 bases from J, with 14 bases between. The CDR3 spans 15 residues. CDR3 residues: CASSADAYGTGELFF. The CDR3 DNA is TGTGCCAGCAGTGCGGATGCGTATGGCACCGGGGAGCTGTTTTTT.